One and the same sample provided the 20 T cell receptor beta chains below, sequenced in a study of shared clonotypes between healthy human individuals. The assay was immunoSEQ multiplex PCR, and TCRdb's table has in-frame clones only and misses some. The table lists about 2.2 million clones, 85% to 95% of them singletons. Naive CD8 cells were CD45RO-negative, positively selected for CCR7, excluding terminally differentiated effector memory CD45RA+ cells. The sequenced material came from naive CD8+ T cells from PBMCs. The origin of the receptors is a man between 18 and 35 years old in good health. Some clones in this sample may be carry-over from other donors' samples.

V and J are TRBV4-3 and TRBJ2-1, with 7 positions matching TRBD1. V dropped 2 bases and J dropped 8; count of bases not matched to a gene: 6. This CDR3 contains 14 residues. Germline V gene lookup returns CDR1 LGHNA and CDR2 YSLEER. The CDR3 loop is CASSQTTGMYEQFF. The DNA of the CDR3 is TGCGCCAGCAGCCAAACGACAGGGATGTATGAGCAGTTCTTC.

This chain uses TRBV9 with TRBJ2-2, with D perhaps assigned TRBD1 or TRBD2 (5 bases each). The length of the CDR3 is 16 residues. Trimming cost V 2 bases and J 2 bases, with 13 bases left between them. Germline lookup yields CDR1 SGDLS and CDR2 YYNGEE. CDR3 residues: CASSVWGTGNTGELFF. Written as DNA, the CDR3 is TGTGCCAGCAGCGTCTGGGGGACGGGTAACACCGGGGAGCTGTTTTTT.

The chain couples TRBV7-2 to TRBJ1-5; no firm D call. In germline, CDR1 is SGHTA, CDR2 FQGNSA. V shed 0 bases and J shed 0 bases, with 12 bases lying between them. The CDR3 is 17 residues long. The DNA for the CDR3 is TGTGCCAGCAGCTTAGCGGGTCAGGTCTATAGCAATCAGCCCCAGCATTTT. Its protein product is CASSLAGQVYSNQPQHF.

As DNA, the CDR3 is TGCGCCAGCAGCCAAGACCCGGACTACAATGAGCAGTTCTTC. Encoded protein: CASSQDPDYNEQFF. The chain employs TRBV4-3 and TRBJ2-1; D unclear. This CDR3 comprises 14 residues. Germline-derived CDR1 and CDR2 are LGHNA and YSLEER. The ends were cut back, 0 bases at V and 3 bases at J, with 6 bases in the middle.

The genes are TRBV28 and TRBJ2-3, with 9 bases lining up with TRBD1. This CDR3 is built from 18 residues. Trimming cost V 2 bases and J 2 bases; bases outside gene matches: 11. Germline V lookup: CDR1 MDHEN, CDR2 SYDVKM. CDR3 in amino acids: CASSLGSGQGIYTDTQYF. The CDR3 DNA follows: TGTGCCAGCAGTTTAGGCTCCGGACAGGGGATTTACACAGATACGCAGTATTTT. The full variable domain, with the rest looked up from reference TRBV28 and TRBJ2-3, is DVKVTQSSRYLVKRTGEKVFLECVQDMDHENMFWYRQDPGLGLRLIYFSYDVKMKEKGDIPEGYSVSREKKERFSLILESASTNQTSMYLCASSLGSGQGIYTDTQYFGPGTRLTVL.

The chain combines TRBV2 with TRBJ2-7; 7 bases line up with TRBD1. Trimming cost V 1 base and J 1 base; bases outside gene matches: 10. Per germline, CDR1 SNHLY and CDR2 FYNNEI. The CDR3 loop spans 17 amino acids. The CDR3 loop reads CASSEVPTGELSYEQYF. The CDR3 DNA reads as TGTGCCAGCAGTGAAGTTCCAACAGGGGAGTTGTCCTACGAGCAGTACTTC.

This chain joins TRBV6-6 and TRBJ2-7; a possible D gene is TRBD1 (6 bases). Germline V gene data show CDR1 as MNHNY and CDR2 as SVGAGI (reference sequence). This CDR3 has 15 amino acids. Trimming stripped 7 bases from V and 0 bases from J, with 16 bases between. CDR3 DNA: TGTGCCAGCAACCTCGTAGGACAGATCTCCTACGAGCAGTACTTC. This encodes CASNLVGQISYEQYF.

The rearrangement links TRBV11-2 to TRBJ2-3; D call uncertain. The length of the CDR3 is 13 residues. V lost 5 bases to trimming and J lost 6 bases, with 12 bases between them. From germline, CDR1 is SGHAT and CDR2 FQNNGV. The CDR3 region has the DNA TGTGCCAGCAGCCAGATAGATGAGGATACGCAGTATTTT. Encoded protein: CASSQIDEDTQYF.

This chain uses TRBV5-6 with TRBJ2-1; D may be TRBD2 (5 bases). The CDR3 contains 14 residues. Germline V CDR1 and CDR2: SGHDT, YYEEEE. V shed 1 base and J shed 5 bases, with 10 bases lying between them. The CDR3 DNA reads as TGTGCCAGCAGCTTGTCTAGCTGGAACAATGAGCAGTTCTTC. Amino acid sequence: CASSLSSWNNEQFF.

The chain links TRBV28 to TRBJ2-6; no clear D gene. Germline V gene lookup returns CDR1 MDHEN and CDR2 SYDVKM. The CDR3 has 15 residues. The V and J ends lost 1 base and 0 bases respectively, with 4 bases between them. The CDR3 DNA reads TGTGCCAGCAGTTTATCCTCCTCTGGGGCCAACGTCCTGACTTTC. It encodes CASSLSSSGANVLTF.

This chain's CDR3 is CASGRAYLSYEQYF. As DNA, the CDR3 is TGTGCCAGTGGTAGGGCTTACCTCTCCTACGAGCAGTACTTC. The rearrangement uses TRBV6-5 and TRBJ2-7; D call uncertain. Germline V gene sequence: CDR1 MNHEY, CDR2 SVGAGI. There are 14 residues in the CDR3. Trimming left V 9 bases short and J 0 bases short, with 15 bases between.

The V gene is TRBV2, the J gene TRBJ2-5; possibly TRBD2 for D (6 bases). The end of the DNA fits TRBJ2-7 better, so the J call may be wrong. CDR3 length equals 15 residues. Germline CDR1 reads SNHLY; CDR2 reads FYNNEI. The CDR3 nucleotides read TGTGCCAGCAGTGAAATTGGGACTGGTTCCTACGAGCAGTACTTC. This translates into CASSEIGTGSYEQYF.

Only one count was recorded for this clone. V is TRBV2 and J is TRBJ2-2, with 8 nucleotides matching TRBD2. The length of the CDR3 is 16 residues. Germline V gene sequence: CDR1 SNHLY, CDR2 FYNNEI. The V segment lost 6 bases and the J segment 1 base; nucleotides outside the gene matches: 7. The CDR3 coding sequence is TGTGCCAGCAGCTACCAGCGGGAGAAGAACACCGGGGAGCTGTTTTTT. This encodes CASSYQREKNTGELFF. Full variable domain (rest looked up from reference TRBV2 and TRBJ2-2): EPEVTQTPSHQVTQMGQEVILRCVPISNHLYFYWYRQILGQKVEFLVSFYNNEISEKSEIFDDQFSVERPDGSNFTLKIRSTKLEDSAMYFCASSYQREKNTGELFFGEGSRLTVL.

The chain carries TRBV28 and TRBJ1-5; 7 positions agree with TRBD1. Germline V lookup: CDR1 MDHEN, CDR2 SYDVKM. CDR3 length equals 14 residues. Trimming removed 4 bases from V and 8 bases from J; junction bases left unmatched: 8. The chain's CDR3 is CASSSGQLVEPQHF. The DNA of the CDR3 is TGTGCCAGCAGTTCGGGACAGTTGGTGGAGCCCCAGCATTTT.

This chain joins TRBV27 and TRBJ2-1; TRBD1 matches 10 bases. Losses at the gene ends were 2 bases for V and 7 bases for J; bases not matched to a gene: 11. The CDR3 spans 17 residues. The germline V gene has CDR1 MNHEY and CDR2 SMNVEV (reference sequence). This CDR3 reads CASSLVLRQGARNEQFF. Here the CDR3 DNA reads TGTGCCAGCAGTTTAGTACTTAGACAGGGGGCGCGGAATGAGCAGTTCTTC.

The rearrangement links TRBV6-1 to TRBJ1-5; D uncertain. The CDR3 is 15 residues long. The germline V gene encodes CDR1 MNHNS and CDR2 SASEGT. V lost 3 bases to trimming and J lost 1 base, with 10 bases between them. CDR3 protein: CASSDRGWSNQPQHF. CDR3 in DNA: TGTGCCAGCAGTGACCGAGGTTGGAGCAATCAGCCCCAGCATTTT.

The rearrangement joins TRBV11-2 to TRBJ2-7; 9 bases are shared with TRBD2. V shed 5 bases, J shed 7 bases, and the junction held 12 bases outside the gene matches. Germline CDR1 and CDR2: SGHAT and FQNNGV. The CDR3 runs 15 residues. The CDR3 spells CASSLTTSGLSEQYF. The CDR3 DNA follows: TGTGCCAGCAGCCTAACCACTAGCGGGCTCTCGGAGCAGTACTTC.

This clone was recorded a few times. The chain is built from TRBV6-1 and TRBJ1-1; D is ambiguous. Germline CDR1 and CDR2: MNHNS and SASEGT. The CDR3 runs to 14 residues. Trimming cost V 7 bases and J 1 base, with 13 bases left between them. The CDR3 sequence is CASIQRAANTEAFF. The CDR3 DNA reads as TGTGCCAGCATCCAGAGGGCCGCGAACACTGAAGCTTTCTTT.

This chain joins TRBV2 and TRBJ2-3; 12 bases are a match to TRBD2. The germline V gene encodes CDR1 SNHLY and CDR2 FYNNEI. The CDR3 has 18 residues. J was trimmed by 0 bases and V by 4 bases; bases with no gene match: 8. This CDR3 reads CASSGLAGVAPSTDTQYF. In DNA form, the CDR3 reads TGTGCCAGCAGTGGACTAGCGGGGGTAGCTCCTAGCACAGATACGCAGTATTTT.

The count of this clone is one. CDR3 in DNA: TGTGCCAGCAGCGGGGGAGGGGTCGGGACAGTAGGGAACACTGAAGCTTTCTTT. Translated, it gives CASSGGGVGTVGNTEAFF. The chain couples TRBV9 to TRBJ1-1; 7 bases map to TRBD1. Unmatched junction bases numbered 15, after V lost 3 bases and J lost 1 base. This CDR3 has 18 residues. Germline-derived CDR1 and CDR2 are SGDLS and YYNGEE.